The 4 T cell receptor beta chains below all came from one sample that was sequenced in a study of long-term antiretroviral therapy in people with HIV. Survey level was the resolution at which the v3.0 immunoSEQ assay ran. Here immunoSEQ multiplex PCR was the method, and the copy in TCRdb shows in-frame clones only, minus some. Counted here are about 20,000 clones, roughly 82% occurring once; the ten biggest clones make up about 4.6%. This specimen consisted of unsorted PBMCs, obtained roughly 6.1 years after starting antiretroviral therapy. The receptors derive from a man aged 25-40 years with HIV.

The V gene is TRBV7-9, the J gene TRBJ2-3; TRBD2 is a possible D gene (5 bases). The CDR3 extends over 17 amino acids. V was pared by 5 bases and J by 0 bases, with 18 bases between. Per the germline V gene, CDR1 is SEHNR and CDR2 is FQNEAQ (reference sequence). DNA for the CDR3: TGTGCCAGCAGCCTCCTCGTCAAAGCGGAAAGCACAGATACGCAGTATTTT. The encoded protein is CASSLLVKAESTDTQYF.

The chain is built from TRBV7-2 and TRBJ2-7, with 10 bases lining up with TRBD2. Germline V gene sequence: CDR1 SGHTA, CDR2 FQGNSA. The CDR3 loop spans 16 amino acids. J gave up 1 base and V 5 bases, and 8 bases lay outside the gene matches. The CDR3 loop reads CASSPGLAARSYEQYF. CDR3 sequence (DNA): TGTGCCAGCAGCCCCGGACTAGCGGCCAGGTCCTACGAGCAGTACTTC.

The gene calls are TRBV6-1 and TRBJ2-7, with D perhaps matching TRBD2 (5 bases). V was clipped by 2 bases and J by 0 bases, with 14 bases between them. CDR3 length: 16 residues. In germline, CDR1 is MNHNS, CDR2 SASEGT. The CDR3 loop is CASSEMGAEPSYEQYF. As DNA, the CDR3 is TGTGCCAGCAGTGAAATGGGAGCGGAACCCTCCTACGAGCAGTACTTC.

The genes are TRBV9 and TRBJ2-2, with D perhaps matching TRBD1 or TRBD2 (6 bases each). V was trimmed by 7 bases and J by 2 bases, leaving 9 bases between them. This CDR3 is built from 13 residues. Germline CDR1 SGDLS, CDR2 YYNGEE. The CDR3 coding sequence is TGTGCCAGCGCGGGACAAAACACCGGGGAGCTGTTTTTT. Protein: CASAGQNTGELFF.